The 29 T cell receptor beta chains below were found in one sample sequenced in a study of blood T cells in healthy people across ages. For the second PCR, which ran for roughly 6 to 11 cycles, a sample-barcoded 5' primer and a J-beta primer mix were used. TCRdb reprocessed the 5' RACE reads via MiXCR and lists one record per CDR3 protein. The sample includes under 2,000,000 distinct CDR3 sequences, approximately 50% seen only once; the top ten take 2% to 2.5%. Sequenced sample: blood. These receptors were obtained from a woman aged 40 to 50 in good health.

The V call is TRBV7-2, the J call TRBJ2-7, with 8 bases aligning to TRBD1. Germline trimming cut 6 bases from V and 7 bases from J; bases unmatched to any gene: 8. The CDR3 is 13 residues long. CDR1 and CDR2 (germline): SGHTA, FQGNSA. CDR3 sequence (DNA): TGTGCCAGCAGATTTGACAGGGGACTTGAGCAGTACTTC. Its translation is CASRFDRGLEQYF. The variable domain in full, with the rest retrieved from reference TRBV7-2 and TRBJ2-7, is GAGVSQSPSNKVTEKGKDVELRCDPISGHTALYWYRQSLGQGLEFLIYFQGNSAPDKSGLPSDRFSAERTGGSVSTLTIQRTQQEDSAVYLCASRFDRGLEQYFGPGTRLTVT.

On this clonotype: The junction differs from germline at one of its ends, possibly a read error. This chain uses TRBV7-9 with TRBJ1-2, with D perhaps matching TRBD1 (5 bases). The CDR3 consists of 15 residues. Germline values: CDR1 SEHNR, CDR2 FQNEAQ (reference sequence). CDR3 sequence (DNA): TGTGCCAGCAGCTCTCCTACAGGAGCTAACTATGGCTGCACCTTC. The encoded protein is CASSSPTGANYGCTF. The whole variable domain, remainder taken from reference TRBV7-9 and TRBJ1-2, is DTGVSQNPRHKITKRGQNVTFRCDPISEHNRLYWYRQTLGQGPEFLTYFQNEAQLEKSRLLSDRFSAERPKGSFSTLEIQRTEQGDSAMYLCASSSPTGANYGCTFGSGTRLTVV.

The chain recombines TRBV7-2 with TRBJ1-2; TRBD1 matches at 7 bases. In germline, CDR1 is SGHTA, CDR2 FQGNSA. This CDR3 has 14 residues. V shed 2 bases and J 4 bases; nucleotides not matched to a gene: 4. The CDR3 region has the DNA TGTGCCAGCAGCTTACAGGGGGTCGGCTATGGCTACACCTTC. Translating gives CASSLQGVGYGYTF.

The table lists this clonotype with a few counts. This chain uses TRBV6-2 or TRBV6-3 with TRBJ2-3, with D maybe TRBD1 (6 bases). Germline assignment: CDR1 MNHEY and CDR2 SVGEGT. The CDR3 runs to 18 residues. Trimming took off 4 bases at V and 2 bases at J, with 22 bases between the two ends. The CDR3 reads CASSFNVNRVLTTDTQYF. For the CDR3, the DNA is TGTGCCAGCAGTTTCAACGTCAACAGGGTTCTTACCACAGATACGCAGTATTTT.

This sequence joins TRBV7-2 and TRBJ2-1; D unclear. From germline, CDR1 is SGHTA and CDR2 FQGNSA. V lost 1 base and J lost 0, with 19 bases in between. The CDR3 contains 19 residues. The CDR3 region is CASSLGGSGSRLSYNEQFF. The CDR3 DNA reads TGTGCCAGCAGCTTAGGCGGTTCCGGGTCTAGGCTCTCCTACAATGAGCAGTTCTTC.

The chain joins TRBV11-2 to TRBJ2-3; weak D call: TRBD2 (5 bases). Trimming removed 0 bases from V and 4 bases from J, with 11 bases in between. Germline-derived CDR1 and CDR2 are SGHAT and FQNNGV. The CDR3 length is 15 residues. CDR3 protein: CASSLDWVGADTQYF. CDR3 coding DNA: TGTGCCAGCAGCTTAGATTGGGTGGGAGCAGATACGCAGTATTTT.

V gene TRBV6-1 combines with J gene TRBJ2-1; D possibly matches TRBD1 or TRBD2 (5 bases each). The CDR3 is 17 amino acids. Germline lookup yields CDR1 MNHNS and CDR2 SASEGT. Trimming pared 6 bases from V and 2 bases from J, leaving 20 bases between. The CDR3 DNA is TGTGCCAGCAGGATTTACTCGGGACCTATGACCTACAATGAGCAGTTCTTC. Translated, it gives CASRIYSGPMTYNEQFF.

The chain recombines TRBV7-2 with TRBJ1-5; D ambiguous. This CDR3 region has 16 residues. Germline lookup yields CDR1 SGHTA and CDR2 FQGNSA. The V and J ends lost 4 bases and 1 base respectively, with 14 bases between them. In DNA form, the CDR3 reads TGTGCCAGCAGCTGGTTTTCCGGGGTGAGCAATCAGCCCCAGCATTTT. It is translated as CASSWFSGVSNQPQHF.

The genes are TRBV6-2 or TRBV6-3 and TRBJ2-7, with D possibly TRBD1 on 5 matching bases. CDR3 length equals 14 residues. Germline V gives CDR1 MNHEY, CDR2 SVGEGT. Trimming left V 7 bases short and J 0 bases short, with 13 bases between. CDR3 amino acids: CASTKTAYSYEQYF. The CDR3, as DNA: TGTGCCAGCACCAAGACAGCCTACTCCTACGAGCAGTACTTC.

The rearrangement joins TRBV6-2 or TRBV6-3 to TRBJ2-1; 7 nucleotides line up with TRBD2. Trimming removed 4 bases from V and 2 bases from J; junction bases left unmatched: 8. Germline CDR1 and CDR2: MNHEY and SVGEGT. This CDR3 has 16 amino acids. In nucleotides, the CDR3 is TGTGCCAGCAGTTGGACTAGGCAGACACCCTACAATGAGCAGTTCTTC. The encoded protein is CASSWTRQTPYNEQFF.

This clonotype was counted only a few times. CDR3 DNA: TGCGCCAGCAGCCGTACGGCGGGTCTATTGAATGATGAGCAGTACTTC. This gives the protein CASSRTAGLLNDEQYF. The chain joins TRBV4-3 to TRBJ2-7; tentative D call: TRBD2 (5 bases). V was pared by 4 bases and J by 7 bases, with 23 bases between. The CDR3 covers 16 residues. The V gene's germline CDR1 is LGHNA and CDR2 YSLEER.

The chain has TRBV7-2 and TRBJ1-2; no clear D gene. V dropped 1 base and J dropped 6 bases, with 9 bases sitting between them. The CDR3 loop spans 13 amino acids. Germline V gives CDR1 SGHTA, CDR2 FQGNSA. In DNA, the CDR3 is TGTGCCAGCAGCTTAGAAGTAGGTCATGGCTACACCTTC. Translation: CASSLEVGHGYTF. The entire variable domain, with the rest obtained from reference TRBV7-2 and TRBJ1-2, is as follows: GAGVSQSPSNKVTEKGKDVELRCDPISGHTALYWYRQSLGQGLEFLIYFQGNSAPDKSGLPSDRFSAERTGGSVSTLTIQRTQQEDSAVYLCASSLEVGHGYTFGSGTRLTVV.

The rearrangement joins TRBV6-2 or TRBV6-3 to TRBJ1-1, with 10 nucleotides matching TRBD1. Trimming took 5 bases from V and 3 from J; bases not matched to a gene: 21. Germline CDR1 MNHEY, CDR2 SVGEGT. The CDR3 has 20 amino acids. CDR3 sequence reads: CASSPQGTGTGVFLDTEAFF. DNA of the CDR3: TGTGCCAGCAGTCCACAGGGTACCGGGACAGGGGTGTTTTTGGACACTGAAGCTTTCTTT.

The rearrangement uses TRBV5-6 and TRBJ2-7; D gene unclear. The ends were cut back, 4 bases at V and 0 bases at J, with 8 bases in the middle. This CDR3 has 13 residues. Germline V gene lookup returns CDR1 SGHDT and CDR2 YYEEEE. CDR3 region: CASSVPTSYEQYF. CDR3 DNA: TGTGCCAGCAGCGTGCCTACCTCCTACGAGCAGTACTTC.

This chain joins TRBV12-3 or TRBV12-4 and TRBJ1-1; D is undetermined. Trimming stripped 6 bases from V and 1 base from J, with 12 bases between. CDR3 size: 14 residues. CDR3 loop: CASRSPGANTEAFF. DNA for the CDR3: TGTGCCAGCAGGTCCCCGGGAGCGAACACTGAAGCTTTCTTT.

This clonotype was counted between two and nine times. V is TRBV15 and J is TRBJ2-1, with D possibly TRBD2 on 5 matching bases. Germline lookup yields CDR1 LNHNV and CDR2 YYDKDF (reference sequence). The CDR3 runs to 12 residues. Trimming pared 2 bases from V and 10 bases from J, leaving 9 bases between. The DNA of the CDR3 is TGTGCCACCAGCAGAACCGGCGGGGAGCAGTTCTTC. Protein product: CATSRTGGEQFF.

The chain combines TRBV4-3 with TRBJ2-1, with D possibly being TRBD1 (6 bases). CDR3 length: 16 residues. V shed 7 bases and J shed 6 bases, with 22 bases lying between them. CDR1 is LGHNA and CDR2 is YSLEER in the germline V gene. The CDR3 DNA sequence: TGCGCCAGCACACCAAACGCAGGGGATAGGTCCAATGAGCAGTTCTTC. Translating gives CASTPNAGDRSNEQFF.

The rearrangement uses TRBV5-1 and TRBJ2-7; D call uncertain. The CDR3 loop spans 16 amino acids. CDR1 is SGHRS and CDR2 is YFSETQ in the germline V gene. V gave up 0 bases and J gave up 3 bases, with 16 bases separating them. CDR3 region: CASSLGGRPLNYEQYF. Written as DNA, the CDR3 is TGCGCCAGCAGCTTGGGCGGCAGGCCACTGAACTACGAGCAGTACTTC.

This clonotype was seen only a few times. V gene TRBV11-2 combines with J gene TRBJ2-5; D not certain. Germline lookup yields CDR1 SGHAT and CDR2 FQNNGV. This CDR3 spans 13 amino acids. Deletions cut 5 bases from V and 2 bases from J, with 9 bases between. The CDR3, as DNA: TGTGCCAGCAGCACACTGGGGCAAGAGACCCAGTACTTC. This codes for CASSTLGQETQYF. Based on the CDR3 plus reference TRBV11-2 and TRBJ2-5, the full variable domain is EAGVAQSPRYKIIEKRQSVAFWCNPISGHATLYWYQQILGQGPKLLIQFQNNGVVDDSQLPKDRFSAERLKGVDSTLKIQPAKLEDSAVYLCASSTLGQETQYFGPGTRLLVL.

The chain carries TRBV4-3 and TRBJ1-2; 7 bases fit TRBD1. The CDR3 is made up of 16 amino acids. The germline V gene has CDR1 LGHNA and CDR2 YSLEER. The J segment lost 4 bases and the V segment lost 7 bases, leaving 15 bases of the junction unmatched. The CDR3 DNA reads TGCGCCAGCAAGCTGGAGCTACAGGGGCCTGGCTATGGCTACACCTTC. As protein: CASKLELQGPGYGYTF.

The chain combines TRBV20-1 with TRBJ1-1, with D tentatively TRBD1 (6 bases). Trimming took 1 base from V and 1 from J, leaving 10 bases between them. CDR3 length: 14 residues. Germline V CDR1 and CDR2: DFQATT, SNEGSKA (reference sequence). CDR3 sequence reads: CSARAATGNTEAFF. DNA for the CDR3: TGCAGTGCTAGAGCGGCGACAGGGAACACTGAAGCTTTCTTT.

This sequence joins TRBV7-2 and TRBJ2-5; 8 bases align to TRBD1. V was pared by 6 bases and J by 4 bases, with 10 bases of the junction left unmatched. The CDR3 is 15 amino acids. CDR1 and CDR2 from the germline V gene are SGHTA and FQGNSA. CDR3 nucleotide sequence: TGTGCCAGCAGTCCAGGACAGGGCAGGTCAGAGACCCAGTACTTC. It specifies CASSPGQGRSETQYF.

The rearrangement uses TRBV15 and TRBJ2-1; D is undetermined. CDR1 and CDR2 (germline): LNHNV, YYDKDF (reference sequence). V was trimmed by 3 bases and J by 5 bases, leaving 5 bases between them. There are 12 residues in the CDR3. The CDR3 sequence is CATSSVNNEQFF. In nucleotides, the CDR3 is TGTGCCACCAGCAGCGTAAACAATGAGCAGTTCTTC.

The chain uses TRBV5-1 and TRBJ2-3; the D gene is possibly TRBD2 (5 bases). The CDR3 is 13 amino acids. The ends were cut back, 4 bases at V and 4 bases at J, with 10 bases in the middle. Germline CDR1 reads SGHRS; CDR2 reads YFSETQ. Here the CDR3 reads CASSAEVSDTQYF. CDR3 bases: TGCGCCAGCAGCGCGGAGGTATCAGATACGCAGTATTTT.

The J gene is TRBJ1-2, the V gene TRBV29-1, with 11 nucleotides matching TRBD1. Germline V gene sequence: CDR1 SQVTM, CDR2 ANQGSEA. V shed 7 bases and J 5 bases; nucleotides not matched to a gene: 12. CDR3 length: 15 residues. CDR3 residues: CSGYSWDRGLYGYTF. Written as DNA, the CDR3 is TGCAGCGGATACTCCTGGGACAGGGGGTTGTATGGCTACACCTTC. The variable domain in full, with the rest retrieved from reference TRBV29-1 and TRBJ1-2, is SAVISQKPSRDICQRGTSLTIQCQVDSQVTMMFWYRQQPGQSLTLIATANQGSEATYESGFVIDKFPISRPNLTFSTLTVSNMSPEDSSIYLCSGYSWDRGLYGYTFGSGTRLTVV.

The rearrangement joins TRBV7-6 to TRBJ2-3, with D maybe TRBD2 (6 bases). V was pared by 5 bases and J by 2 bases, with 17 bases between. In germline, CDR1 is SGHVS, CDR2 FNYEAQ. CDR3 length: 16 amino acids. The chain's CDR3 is CASSPPNGGYTDTQYF. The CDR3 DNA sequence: TGTGCCAGCAGCCCCCCCAACGGGGGTTACACAGATACGCAGTATTTT.

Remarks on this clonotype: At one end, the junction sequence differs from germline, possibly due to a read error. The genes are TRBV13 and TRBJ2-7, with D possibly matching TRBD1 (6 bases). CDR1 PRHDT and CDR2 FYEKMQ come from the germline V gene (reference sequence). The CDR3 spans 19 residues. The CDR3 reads CASRLGGLDAREGTYEQYF. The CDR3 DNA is TGTGCCAGCAGATTAGGGGGTCTGGACGCCAGGGAAGGTACCTACGAGCAGTACTTC. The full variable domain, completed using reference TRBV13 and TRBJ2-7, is AAGVIQSPRHLIKEKRETATLKCYPIPRHDTVYWYQQGPGQDPQFLISFYEKMQSDKGSIPDRFSAQQFSDYHSELNMSSLELGDSALYFCASRLGGLDAREGTYEQYFGPGTRLTVT.

CDR3 residues: CASRGGQNLYEQYF. In DNA, the CDR3 is TGTGCCAGCAGGGGGGGACAGAATCTATACGAGCAGTACTTC. This rearrangement joins TRBV28 to TRBJ2-7; tentative D call: TRBD1 (7 bases). This CDR3 is 14 amino acids long. CDR1 is MDHEN, CDR2 SYDVKM, per germline. The V gene lost 6 bases and the J gene lost 4 bases, with 16 bases spanning the gap.

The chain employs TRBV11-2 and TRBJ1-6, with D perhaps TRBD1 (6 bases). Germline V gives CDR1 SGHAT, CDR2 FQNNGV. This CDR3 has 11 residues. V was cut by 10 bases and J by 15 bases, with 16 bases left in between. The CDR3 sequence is CAISQGLLLHF. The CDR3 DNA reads TGTGCCATCTCCCAGGGGTTACTCCTCCACTTT.